The rows below give T cell receptor beta chains drawn from one sample of a study of T cells in Graves' hyperthyroidism and ophthalmopathy. One entry per CDR3 protein results from TCRdb running MiXCR on the multiplex PCR reads. This table has fewer than 550,000 distinct CDR3 sequences, 15% to 18% appearing once. Input material: blood. The receptors were gathered from a woman younger than 30 with Graves' hyperthyroidism. Each CDR3 is given with its conserved first and last residue. Each record gives: D gene, V gene, J gene, clone size, CDR3 DNA, CDR3 protein. A D gene is named only where the DNA matches it firmly. Size values are once, few and many counts, or a class for expanded clones, and some rows have none.

NA	TRBV2	TRBJ2-7	many	TGTGCCAGCAGGGAAGGGCGGGGACCTCCCTACGAGCAGTACTTC	CASREGRGPPYEQYF
NA	TRBV11-2	TRBJ2-3	many	TGTGCCAGCAGCTTGAGGGAAATAAGAGATACGCAGTATTTT	CASSLREIRDTQYF
NA	TRBV11-3	TRBJ1-5	many	TGTGCCAGCAGCCGATACAGGGATAGCAATCAGCCCCAGCATTTT	CASSRYRDSNQPQHF
NA	TRBV7-2	TRBJ2-5	NA	TGTGCCAGCAGCTTAGTCCGGGGACTGGAGACCCAGTACTTC	CASSLVRGLETQYF
TRBD1	TRBV20-1	TRBJ2-1	few	TGCAGTGCTGGTCTGCCGGGGACAGGGGATTTCAATGAGCAGTTCTTC	CSAGLPGTGDFNEQFF
TRBD1	TRBV27	TRBJ1-1	many	TGTGCCAGCAGCCTAGGGACAGGGGGAAGAACTGAAGCTTTCTTT	CASSLGTGGRTEAFF
NA	TRBV2	TRBJ2-1	many	TGTGCCAGCATTGAGGCCCCACACTACAATGAGCAGTTCTTC	CASIEAPHYNEQFF
TRBD2	TRBV18	TRBJ2-1	many	TGTGCCAGCTCACCCCTCGGGGGGGGCCTTTCGGGCAATGAGCAGTTCTTC	CASSPLGGGLSGNEQFF
NA	TRBV6-2/TRBV6-3	TRBJ2-1	few	TGTGCCAGCAGTTTTCGCCCTCATGAGCAGTTCTTC	CASSFRPHEQFF
NA	TRBV5-1	TRBJ2-3	NA	TGCGCCAACAGCTCCAACCCGAGTGTGGATACGCAGTATTTT	CANSSNPSVDTQYF
TRBD2	TRBV7-2	TRBJ2-3	many	TGTGCCAGCAGCTTCCTTGGGACTAGCGTAACAGGCGATACGCAGTATTTT	CASSFLGTSVTGDTQYF
NA	TRBV20-1	TRBJ1-5	once	TGCAGTGTTCAGAGCAGGGCCAATCAGCCCCAGCATTTT	CSVQSRANQPQHF
TRBD1	TRBV24-1	TRBJ1-2	few	TGTGCCACCAGTGAACCGGGACAGGGGTCCTATGGCTACACCTTC	CATSEPGQGSYGYTF
NA	TRBV5-5	TRBJ2-3	NA	TGTGCCAGCAGCCTGGACATCCCCTTCACAGATACGCAGTATTTT	CASSLDIPFTDTQYF
TRBD2	TRBV6-1	TRBJ2-5	NA	TGTGCCAGCACTCGGGAGGCAGGGTTGGAGACCCAGTACTTC	CASTREAGLETQYF
NA	TRBV18	TRBJ2-7	few	TGTGCCAGCTCACCGCAGGACGGCAACTACGAGCAGTACTTC	CASSPQDGNYEQYF
NA	TRBV6-2/TRBV6-3	TRBJ2-3	few	TGTGCCAGCAGTTACTCGAAATACGGAGGGAGCGCAGATACGCAGTATTTT	CASSYSKYGGSADTQYF
TRBD2	TRBV11-2	TRBJ2-7	NA	TGTGCCAGCAGCTTTGACGGGACTAGCCCATTCTACGAGCAGTACTTC	CASSFDGTSPFYEQYF
TRBD2	TRBV5-8	TRBJ2-1	many	TGTGCCAGCAGCTCCCGACTAGCGGGGCCCTACAATGAGCAGTTCTTC	CASSSRLAGPYNEQFF
NA	TRBV11-1	TRBJ2-5	NA	TGTGCCAGCAGCTTTAGCGCTCAAGAGACCCAGTACTTC	CASSFSAQETQYF
NA	TRBV20-1	TRBJ2-7	many	TGCAGTGCTAGAGATTTGAGCTCGGTGAACGAGCAGTACTTC	CSARDLSSVNEQYF
NA	TRBV5-1	TRBJ2-7	few	TGCGCCAGCAGCATGGACGGACAGACGGCCTACGAGCAGTACTTC	CASSMDGQTAYEQYF
NA	TRBV12-3/TRBV12-4	TRBJ2-1	many	TGTGCCAGCAGCCCGAGGGGGAGTAGTCTTTCCTACAATGAGCAGTTCTTC	CASSPRGSSLSYNEQFF
NA	TRBV18	TRBJ1-1	many	TGTGCCAGCTCACCATGGGGTGGCACTGAAGCTTTCTTT	CASSPWGGTEAFF
NA	TRBV12-3/TRBV12-4	TRBJ1-5	many	TGTGCCAGCGCATCAGGACGGGGTAGCAATCAGCCCCAGCATTTT	CASASGRGSNQPQHF
NA	TRBV12-3/TRBV12-4	TRBJ1-5	many	TGTGCCAGCAGTAGGCCCAATCAGCCCCAGCATTTT	CASSRPNQPQHF
NA	TRBV6-1	TRBJ2-1	few	TGTGCCAGCAGCGGAGGGGGCCCTTACAATGAGCAGCTCTTC	CASSGGGPYNEQLF
NA	TRBV6-1	TRBJ2-3	few	TGTGCCAGCAGTGGGGGGCGGGGAGATACGCAGTATTTT	CASSGGRGDTQYF
NA	TRBV27	TRBJ1-6	few	TGTGCCAGCAGCACAGGGAACTCACCCCTCCACTTT	CASSTGNSPLHF
NA	TRBV9	TRBJ1-4	many	TGTGCCAGCAGCGTAGAGGGCAGGGAGGGTGAAAAACTGTTTTTT	CASSVEGREGEKLFF
TRBD2	TRBV5-1	TRBJ2-3	many	TGCGCCAGCAAAGTTGGGACTAGCATAGATACGCAGTATTTT	CASKVGTSIDTQYF
NA	TRBV6-5	TRBJ1-5	many	TGTGCCAGCAGCCACACAGAAGGGTTTAGGGTGAGCAATCAGCCCCAGCATTTT	CASSHTEGFRVSNQPQHF
NA	TRBV6-1	TRBJ1-6	many	TGTGCCAGCTCCAAGGGTGCAGAATCACCCCTCCACTTT	CASSKGAESPLHF
TRBD1	TRBV29-1	TRBJ2-5	NA	TGCAGCGTTGCTTCAGGGGGCGCGGAGACCCAGTACTTC	CSVASGGAETQYF
NA	TRBV9	TRBJ2-3	NA	TGTGCCAGCAGCGGTGCTGGGGGAGATACGCAGTATTTT	CASSGAGGDTQYF
NA	TRBV6-1	TRBJ2-7	NA	TGTGCCAGCAGTTACATCCCGATGGGGTCCTACGAGCAGTACTTC	CASSYIPMGSYEQYF
NA	TRBV20-1	TRBJ2-3	many	TGCAGTGCCAGTCCCACGGCGGGGGCCCCCACAGATACGCAGTATTTT	CSASPTAGAPTDTQYF
NA	TRBV20-1	TRBJ1-6	many	TGCAGTGCCCTACCCGAAGACAGGTTAAACTCACCCCTCCACTTT	CSALPEDRLNSPLHF
NA	TRBV7-8	TRBJ2-3	many	TGTGCCAGCAGCTTAGGACCTAGCACAGATACGCAGTATTTT	CASSLGPSTDTQYF
NA	TRBV12-5	TRBJ1-1	few	TGTGCTAGTGGTTTGGCACAGGGTCAGAGGCCTGAAGCTTTCTTT	CASGLAQGQRPEAFF